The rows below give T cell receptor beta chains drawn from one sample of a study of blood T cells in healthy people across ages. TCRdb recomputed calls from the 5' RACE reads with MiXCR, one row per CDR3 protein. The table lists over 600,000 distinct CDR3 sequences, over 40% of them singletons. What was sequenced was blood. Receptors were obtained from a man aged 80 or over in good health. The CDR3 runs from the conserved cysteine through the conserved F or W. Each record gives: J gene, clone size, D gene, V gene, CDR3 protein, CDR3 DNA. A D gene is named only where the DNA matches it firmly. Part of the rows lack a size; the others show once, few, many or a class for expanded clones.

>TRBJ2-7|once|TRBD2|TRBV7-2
CASSAGLADSHEQYF
TGTGCCAGCAGCGCGGGACTAGCGGATTCCCACGAGCAGTACTTC
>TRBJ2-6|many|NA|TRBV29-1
CSVVGGGANVLTF
TGCAGCGTTGTTGGAGGTGGGGCCAACGTCCTGACTTTC
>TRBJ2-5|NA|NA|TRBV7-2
CASSLGVGGVAQETQYF
TGTGCCAGCAGCTTAGGTGTAGGGGGTGTAGCTCAAGAGACCCAGTACTTC
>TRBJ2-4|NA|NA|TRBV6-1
CASTRRVDSIQYF
TGTGCCAGCACCCGCAGGGTAGATAGCATTCAGTACTTC
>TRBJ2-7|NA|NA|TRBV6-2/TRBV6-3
CASSEPRAEGYEQYF
TGTGCCAGCAGTGAACCCAGGGCCGAAGGGTACGAGCAGTACTTC
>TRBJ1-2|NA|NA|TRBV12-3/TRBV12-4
CASSLDGTIYGYTF
TGTGCCAGCAGTTTAGACGGTACAATCTATGGCTACACCTTC
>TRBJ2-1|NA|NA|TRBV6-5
CASSERYNEQFF
TGTGCCAGCAGCGAGCGGTACAATGAGCAGTTCTTC
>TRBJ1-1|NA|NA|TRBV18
CASSPRRAQGQNTEAFF
TGTGCCAGCTCACCACGTAGGGCACAAGGACAGAACACTGAAGCTTTCTTT
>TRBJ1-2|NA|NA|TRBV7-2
CASSEAGATHYGYTF
TGTGCCAGCAGCGAAGCAGGGGCTACTCACTATGGCTACACCTTC
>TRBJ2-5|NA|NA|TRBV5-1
CASSLGRAEETQYF
TGCGCCAGCAGCTTGGGTCGGGCTGAAGAGACCCAGTACTTC
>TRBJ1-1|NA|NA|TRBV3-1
CASSQAEGRNTEAFF
TGTGCCAGCAGCCAAGCGGAGGGGAGGAACACTGAAGCTTTCTTT
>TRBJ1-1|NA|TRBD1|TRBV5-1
CASSLVRDRQSEAFF
TGCGCCAGCAGCTTGGTGAGGGACAGGCAATCTGAAGCTTTCTTT
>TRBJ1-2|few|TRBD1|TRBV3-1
CASSQVTGNYGYTF
TGTGCCAGCAGCCAGGTGACAGGGAACTATGGCTACACCTTC
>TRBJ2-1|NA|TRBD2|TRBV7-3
CASSLWASGRAWEQFF
TGTGCCAGCAGCTTATGGGCTAGCGGGAGGGCCTGGGAGCAGTTCTTC
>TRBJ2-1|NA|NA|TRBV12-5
CASAGGRNWGEQFF
TGTGCTAGTGCCGGGGGACGAAACTGGGGCGAGCAGTTCTTC
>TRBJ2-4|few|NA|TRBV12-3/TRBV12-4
CASSLDSGIRNIQYF
TGTGCCAGCAGTTTAGACTCGGGGATTAGGAACATTCAGTACTTC
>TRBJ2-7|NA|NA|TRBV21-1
CASSKASIYEQYF
TGTGCCAGCAGCAAAGCGAGCATCTACGAGCAGTACTTC
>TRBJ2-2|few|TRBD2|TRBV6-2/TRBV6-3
CASSRGGGELFF
TGTGCCAGCAGCCGCGGGGGCGGGGAGCTGTTTTTT
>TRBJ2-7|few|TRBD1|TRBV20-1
CSAPPGQGANNEQYF
TGCAGTGCTCCCCCGGGACAGGGGGCGAACAACGAGCAGTACTTC
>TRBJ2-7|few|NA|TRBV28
CASSLRDGEQYF
TGTGCCAGCAGTTTAAGGGATGGCGAGCAGTACTTC
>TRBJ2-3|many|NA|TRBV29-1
CSVERGADTQYF
TGCAGCGTTGAGCGGGGCGCAGATACGCAGTATTTT
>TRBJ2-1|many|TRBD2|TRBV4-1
CASSQAALAGNEQFF
TGCGCCAGCAGCCAAGCGGCGCTAGCGGGGAATGAGCAGTTCTTC
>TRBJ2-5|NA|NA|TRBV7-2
CASSARLVPGEQYF
TGTGCCAGCAGCGCCAGACTAGTTCCGGGGGAGCAGTACTTC
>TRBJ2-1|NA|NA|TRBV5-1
CASSPRGTNYNEQFF
TGCGCCAGCAGCCCGAGAGGGACGAACTACAATGAGCAGTTCTTC
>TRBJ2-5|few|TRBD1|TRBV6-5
CASSPGTGVTQYF
TGTGCCAGCAGTCCCGGGACAGGGGTGACCCAGTACTTC
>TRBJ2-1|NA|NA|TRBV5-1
CASSLPPASSGNEQFF
TGCGCCAGCAGCCTCCCGCCAGCGTCATCGGGCAATGAGCAGTTCTTC
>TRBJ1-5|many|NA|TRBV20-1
CSARERGGQPQHF
TGCAGTGCTAGAGAAAGGGGAGGCCAGCCCCAGCATTTT
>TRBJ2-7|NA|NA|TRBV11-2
CASSLDLSRSYEQYF
TGTGCCAGCAGCTTAGATCTGAGCAGGTCCTACGAGCAGTACTTC
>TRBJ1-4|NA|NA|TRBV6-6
CASRRANEKLFF
TGTGCCAGCAGAAGAGCTAATGAAAAACTGTTTTTT
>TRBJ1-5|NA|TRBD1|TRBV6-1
CASSEATRTGQPQHF
TGTGCCAGCAGTGAAGCAACACGGACAGGTCAGCCCCAGCATTTT
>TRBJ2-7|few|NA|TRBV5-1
CASSLGEGTYYEQYF
TGCGCCAGCAGCTTGGGAGAAGGGACCTACTACGAGCAGTACTTC
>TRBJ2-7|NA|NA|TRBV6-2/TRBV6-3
CASSAETEPPYEQYF
TGTGCCAGCAGTGCCGAGACGGAACCTCCCTACGAGCAGTACTTC
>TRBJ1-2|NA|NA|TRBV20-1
CSASLDSTGGNYGYTF
TGCAGTGCTAGTCTAGACAGCACCGGGGGGAACTATGGCTACACCTTC
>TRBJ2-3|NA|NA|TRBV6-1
CASQGLGTDTQYF
TGTGCCAGCCAGGGTTTAGGCACAGATACGCAGTATTTT
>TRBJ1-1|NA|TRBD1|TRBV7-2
CASSPTGVGTEAFF
TGTGCCAGCAGCCCAACAGGGGTGGGAACTGAAGCTTTCTTT
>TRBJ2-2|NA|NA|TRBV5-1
CASSFDRMNTGELFF
TGCGCCAGCAGCTTTGACAGGATGAACACCGGGGAGCTGTTTTTT
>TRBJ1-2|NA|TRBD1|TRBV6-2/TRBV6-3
CASRMTGKNYGYTF
TGTGCCAGCAGGATGACAGGGAAGAACTATGGCTACACCTTC
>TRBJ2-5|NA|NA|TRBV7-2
CASSLRAAQETQYF
TGTGCCAGCAGCTTACGAGCGGCTCAAGAGACCCAGTACTTC
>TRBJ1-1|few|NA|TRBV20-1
CSARPRAPGTPKEAFF
TGCAGTGCTAGACCACGGGCCCCCGGGACGCCCAAAGAAGCTTTCTTT
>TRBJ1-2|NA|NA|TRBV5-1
CASSLGDSTVGYTF
TGCGCCAGCAGCTTGGGTGACAGTACGGTGGGCTACACCTTC
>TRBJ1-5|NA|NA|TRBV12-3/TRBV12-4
CASTRWGGTSNQPQHF
TGTGCCAGCACCCGATGGGGCGGGACTAGCAATCAGCCCCAGCATTTT
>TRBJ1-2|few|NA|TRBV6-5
CASSPSWNYGYTF
TGTGCCAGCAGCCCTTCCTGGAACTATGGCTACACCTTC
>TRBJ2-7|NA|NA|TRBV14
CASSHLDIALIECEEEQYF
TGTGCCAGCAGCCACTTAGACATCGCTTTGATTGAATGTGAGGAGGAGCAGTACTTC
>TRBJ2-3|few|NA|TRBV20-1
CSVPRKGEPTDTQYF
TGCAGCGTGCCCCGTAAGGGGGAGCCCACAGATACGCAGTATTTT
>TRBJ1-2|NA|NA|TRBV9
CASSVGDSTYGYTF
TGTGCCAGCAGCGTAGGCGACTCCACCTATGGCTACACCTTC